The source of this T cell receptor beta chain is a study of blood T cell repertoires in COVID-19. Study in general: Acute and convalescent COVID-19 samples came from the United States, Italy and Spain. T cells, B-cell-depleted T cells, or PBMCs supplied cDNA or gDNA.

Sequenced by immunoSEQ multiplex PCR; TCRdb stores in-frame clones only, minus some. The sample has 250,000 to 300,000 clones, approximately 91% seen once. The CDR3 length is 12 residues. V lost 5 bases to trimming and J lost 8 bases, with 15 bases between them. CDR1 is GTSNPN, CDR2 SVGIG, per germline (reference sequence). Seattle participants joined during active infection and were tracked over time. Source material: peripheral blood. The receptor comes from a woman in her twenties or thirties with COVID-19, enrolled during active disease. The chain links TRBV30 to TRBJ1-2; perhaps TRBD1 as D (6 bases). The DNA of the CDR3 is TGTGCCTGGGGAGGGACACACAACGGCTACACCTTC. Its translation is CAWGGTHNGYTF.